The 6 T cell receptor beta chains presented below share a single source sample, sequenced in a study of T cells in Graves' hyperthyroidism and ophthalmopathy. Amplified TCR beta CDR3 regions came from RNA transcripts. Primed by the HTBI set, a first-round RT-PCR was run on the TCR CDR3. TCRdb re-called the multiplex PCR reads with MiXCR, one entry per CDR3 protein. The data show a few hundred thousand distinct CDR3 sequences, around 15% seen once. The specimen was blood. The receptors were sampled from a woman aged 35 to 49 with Graves' ophthalmopathy.

This clonotype was observed at least ten times. The rearrangement joins TRBV5-1 to TRBJ2-5; the D is unclear. In germline, CDR1 is SGHRS, CDR2 YFSETQ. V lost 1 base and J lost 1, with 11 bases in between. This CDR3 is built from 15 residues. This chain's CDR3 is CASSLQPRTQETQYF. DNA for the CDR3: TGCGCCAGCAGCTTGCAGCCCCGAACCCAAGAGACCCAGTACTTC.

V and J are TRBV4-2 and TRBJ1-6; 7 nucleotides line up with TRBD1. With 4 bases clipped from V and 5 bases from J, the junction kept 14 bases outside the gene matches. In germline, CDR1 is LGHNA, CDR2 YNFKEQ. This CDR3 region has 18 residues. The CDR3 region has the DNA TGTGCCAGCAGCCCCAAGACAGGAGGGGGCCTTAATAATTCACCCCTCCACTTT. It yields the protein CASSPKTGGGLNNSPLHF.

As regards this clonotype: Likely a read error: the CDR3 ends without its conserved phenylalanine or tryptophan. The V call is TRBV6-1, the J call TRBJ1-6; no clear D. The CDR3 consists of 16 residues. V dropped 1 base and J dropped 0 bases, with 7 bases sitting between them. CDR1 MNHNS and CDR2 SASEGT come from the germline V gene. The CDR3, as DNA: TGTGCCAGCAGTGAAGTCAGGAGCTCCTATAATTCACCCCTCCACCTT. It codes for CASSEVRSSYNSPLHL.

This clonotype was detected a few times. The V gene is TRBV19, the J gene TRBJ1-2; tentatively, D is TRBD1 (6 bases). Germline assignment: CDR1 LNHDA and CDR2 SQIVND (reference sequence). V dropped 0 bases and J dropped 3 bases, with 8 bases sitting between them. This CDR3 is built from 14 residues. The CDR3 region is CASSIEQGDYGYTF. The CDR3 DNA sequence: TGTGCCAGTAGTATAGAACAGGGAGACTATGGCTACACCTTC.

This clonotype was seen a handful of times. CDR3 in amino acids: CAISASGRGHYEQFF. CDR3 bases: TGTGCCATCAGTGCATCGGGAAGGGGGCACTATGAGCAGTTCTTC. V is TRBV10-3 and J is TRBJ2-1; 7 bases are a match to TRBD1. In germline, CDR1 is ENHRY, CDR2 SYGVKD. The CDR3 runs 15 residues. V lost 4 bases and J lost 8; bases outside the gene matches: 11.

This clonotype was recorded at least ten times. V usage is TRBV3-1 and J usage is TRBJ2-7; no definite D call. This CDR3 is built from 15 residues. Germline CDR1 reads LGHDT; CDR2 reads YNNKEL (reference sequence). V was pared by 1 base and J by 0 bases, with 10 bases between. The CDR3 spells CASSQAPDSSYEQYF. In DNA, the CDR3 is TGTGCCAGCAGCCAAGCTCCGGATAGCTCCTACGAGCAGTACTTC.